This TCR beta chain came from a study of shared clonotypes between healthy human individuals. Study-level results: The diversity represented, both genetic and in exposure history, was limited by few donors.

Repertoires were generated with immunoSEQ multiplex PCR, while TCRdb's copy carries only in-frame clones and drops some. Of 450,000 to 500,000 clones listed, more than 65% are singletons. V was trimmed by 2 bases and J by 4 bases, leaving 18 bases between them. The CDR3 has 17 residues. Germline CDR1 is LNHNV and CDR2 is YYDKDF (reference sequence). As concerns this clone: Its antigen is not identified.

The TCR sequence derives from a woman aged 40-49 years in good health. Some clones in this sample may be carry-over from other donors' samples. The gene calls are TRBV15 and TRBJ1-3; D possibly corresponds to TRBD1 (5 bases). The specimen sequenced was PBMCs. CDR3 protein: CATSRLDLWTSGNTIYF. The CDR3 DNA reads TGTGCCACCAGCAGACTCGACCTTTGGACAAGCGGAAACACCATATATTTT.